Listed below are T cell receptor beta chains from one sample, sequenced in a study of shared clonotypes between healthy human individuals. Sequencing used immunoSEQ multiplex PCR; TCRdb keeps in-frame clones, though not all of them. The table lists a few million clones, 80% to 95% of them singletons. The specimen sequenced was naive CD4+ T cells from PBMCs. Receptor source: a man younger than 35 in good health. Some clones in this sample may be carry-over from other donors' samples. Each CDR3 is given with its conserved first and last residue. A D gene is named only where the DNA matches it firmly. A clone size is listed for some rows: how often the clone was seen (once, few, many), or a class if it is expanded.

d_call	v_call	clone_size	j_call	cdr3_length	cdr3_nt	cdr3_aa
TRBD1	TRBV10-3	-	TRBJ2-5	14	TGTGCCATCAGTGAAGTACAGGGGTTAAAGACCCAGTACTTC	CAISEVQGLKTQYF
-	TRBV4-3	-	TRBJ1-2	15	TGCGCCAGCAGCCAAGGTTCCAGCTCTAACTATGGCTACACCTTC	CASSQGSSSNYGYTF
-	TRBV4-2	-	TRBJ2-1	16	TGTGCCAGCAGCCAAGGGTCTAGCGACCTCTACAATGAGCAGTTCTTC	CASSQGSSDLYNEQFF
-	TRBV11-3	-	TRBJ2-2	15	TGTGCCAGCAGCTTAGGGGCCGAGAACACCGGGGAGCTGTTTTTT	CASSLGAENTGELFF
TRBD1	TRBV19	-	TRBJ2-6	16	TGTGCCAGTAGTACGACAGGGGGTGGTGGGGCCAACGTCCTGACTTTC	CASSTTGGGGANVLTF
TRBD1	TRBV29-1	-	TRBJ2-5	14	TGCAGCGTTCGCTCCGGGACAGGGGGGGAGACCCAGTACTTC	CSVRSGTGGETQYF
-	TRBV28	-	TRBJ2-1	14	TGTGCCAGCAGTTTACCCCCCTCCTACAATGAGCAGTTCTTC	CASSLPPSYNEQFF
-	TRBV15	-	TRBJ2-1	15	TGTGCCACCAGCAGAGAATTTTGGGGCAGGGAAAAGCAGTTCTTC	CATSREFWGREKQFF
TRBD2	TRBV10-1	-	TRBJ2-1	18	TGCGCCGGCCCGGTGGGGACTAGCGGGAGGGCCCTGGGGAATGAGCAGTTCTTC	CAGPVGTSGRALGNEQFF
-	TRBV28	-	TRBJ2-1	14	TGTGCCAGCAGTTTAGCCCCAAGGGACAATGAGCAGTTCTTC	CASSLAPRDNEQFF
-	TRBV5-1	-	TRBJ2-7	16	TGCGCCAGCAGCTTGGGCAGGGGCCATAGCTCCTACGAGCAGTACTTC	CASSLGRGHSSYEQYF
-	TRBV5-8	-	TRBJ1-4	17	TGTGCCAGCAGCTCCACCGGAAAAGGACGGTATAATGAAAAACTGTTTTTT	CASSSTGKGRYNEKLFF
-	TRBV27	-	TRBJ1-1	15	TGTGCCAGCAACTTAAATAGGGGTGGGAACACTGAAGCTTTCTTT	CASNLNRGGNTEAFF
-	TRBV19	-	TRBJ2-5	14	TGTGCCAGTAGTAGGTCGGGGCACCAAGAGACCCAGTACTTC	CASSRSGHQETQYF
-	TRBV6-1	-	TRBJ2-7	14	TGTGCCAGCAGTGAAGGTTTCAGGATCTACGAGCAGTACTTC	CASSEGFRIYEQYF
-	TRBV7-2	-	TRBJ2-1	13	TGTGCCAGCACGATTGACAGTTACAATGAGCAGTTCTTC	CASTIDSYNEQFF
-	TRBV28	-	TRBJ2-1	14	TGTGCCAGCAGTTTGTGGGGGCCCTACAATGAGCAGTTCTTC	CASSLWGPYNEQFF
-	TRBV5-4	-	TRBJ2-6	15	TGTGCCAGCACGGACGGGAGCTCTGGGGCCAACGTCCTGACTTTC	CASTDGSSGANVLTF
-	TRBV28	-	TRBJ1-1	15	TGTGCCAGCAGCCCTTATAAGGGGTCGGTCACTGAAGCTTTCTTT	CASSPYKGSVTEAFF
-	TRBV20-1	-	TRBJ2-1	11	TGCAGTGCTAGAGATCTAAGCCCTGAGTTCTTC	CSARDLSPEFF
-	TRBV25-1	-	TRBJ2-7	16	TGTGCCAGCAGTGACTACGACACGACGAGTCCCTACGAGCAGTACTTC	CASSDYDTTSPYEQYF
TRBD2	TRBV5-1	-	TRBJ2-7	15	TGCGCCAGCAGCTTGGGACTAGCAGCTACTTACGAGCAGTACTTC	CASSLGLAATYEQYF
-	TRBV5-1	-	TRBJ2-3	13	TGCGCCAGCAGCCCAGATCGCACAGATACGCAGTATTTT	CASSPDRTDTQYF
-	TRBV5-6	-	TRBJ1-4	15	TGTGCCAGCAGCTTTGGGTCCCACGTAGGCGAAAAACTGTTTTTT	CASSFGSHVGEKLFF
-	TRBV25-1	once	TRBJ2-5	12	TGTGCCAGCAGTAGTAGCGCAGAGACCCAGTACTTC	CASSSSAETQYF
-	TRBV29-1	once	TRBJ2-7	13	TGCAGCGTTGATACCGGGAGTCTCTACGAGCAGTACTTC	CSVDTGSLYEQYF
-	TRBV2	-	TRBJ1-2	14	TGTGCCAGCTTGGCGGACAGAACGTTCTATGGCTACACCTTC	CASLADRTFYGYTF
-	TRBV10-3	-	TRBJ1-1	12	TGTGCCATCACCAAGGGGGGGACTGAAGCTTTCTTT	CAITKGGTEAFF
-	TRBV28	-	TRBJ1-1	14	TGTGCCAGCAGTTTATCGGCCGGGCCCACTGAAGCTTTCTTT	CASSLSAGPTEAFF
-	TRBV18	-	TRBJ1-5	16	TGTGCCAGCTCTCTCGACAGTCCCTATAGCAATCAGCCCCAGCATTTT	CASSLDSPYSNQPQHF
-	TRBV6-5	-	TRBJ2-1	15	TGTGCCAGCAGGCAGGGACCAAAAATATACAATGAGCAGTTCTTC	CASRQGPKIYNEQFF
TRBD1	TRBV27	-	TRBJ2-3	15	TGTGCCAGCAGTTTCCTCGGGACAGGGGCAGATACGCAGTATTTT	CASSFLGTGADTQYF
-	TRBV7-2	-	TRBJ1-5	13	TGTGCCAGCAGCTTAGGGGGATTTCAGCCCCAGCATTTT	CASSLGGFQPQHF
-	TRBV28	-	TRBJ2-1	18	TGTGCCAGCGGGCTGCGGACACCGTCGGGGGACTCCTACAATGAGCAGTTCTTC	CASGLRTPSGDSYNEQFF
-	TRBV5-1	-	TRBJ1-1	18	TGCGCCAGCAGCTTGGTTCCGGGGCTCGGGGACCAAAACACTGAAGCTTTCTTT	CASSLVPGLGDQNTEAFF
TRBD2	TRBV5-1	once	TRBJ2-1	15	TGCGCCAGCAGCCTACCCTCGACTAGCGAAGGTGAGCAGTTCTTC	CASSLPSTSEGEQFF
-	TRBV11-2	-	TRBJ1-3	15	TGTGCCAGCAGCTTCTCGTCGAGCTCTGGAAACACCATATATTTT	CASSFSSSSGNTIYF
-	TRBV7-9	-	TRBJ2-1	17	TGTGCCAGCAGCTTAAGGGGGGGCACGAGGGTATACAATGAGCAGTTCTTC	CASSLRGGTRVYNEQFF
-	TRBV5-1	-	TRBJ2-3	15	TGCGCCAGCAGCTTTGGATCACTAGGTGCAGATACGCAGTATTTT	CASSFGSLGADTQYF
-	TRBV5-1	-	TRBJ2-7	15	TGCGCCAGCAGTCCCGACGTTGGGGTTACCTACGAGCAGTACTTC	CASSPDVGVTYEQYF
-	TRBV5-1	once	TRBJ2-5	14	TGCGCCAGCAGCTTGGAAGGGGTCCAAGAGACCCAGTACTTC	CASSLEGVQETQYF
TRBD1	TRBV7-2	-	TRBJ1-5	13	TGTGCCAGCAGCAGGACAGGGAATCAGCCCCAGCATTTT	CASSRTGNQPQHF
-	TRBV18	-	TRBJ2-5	16	TGTGCCAGCTCATTGTGGACGGAGGGATTGGGGAAGACCCAGTACTTC	CASSLWTEGLGKTQYF
-	TRBV6-6	-	TRBJ1-4	16	TGTGCCAGCAGTTACCATACCCGGGGGTTGATTGAAAAACTGTTTTTT	CASSYHTRGLIEKLFF
-	TRBV5-1	-	TRBJ2-1	15	TGCGCCAGCAGCTACGACAGAGCATCCTACAATGAGCAGTTCTTC	CASSYDRASYNEQFF
-	TRBV6-6	-	TRBJ1-5	15	TGTGCCAGCAGTTACAGGGAGAGGAGCAATCAGCCCCAGCATTTT	CASSYRERSNQPQHF
-	TRBV30	-	TRBJ2-1	12	TGTGCCTGGAGTGTACGGGAAGGCAAGCAGTTCTTC	CAWSVREGKQFF
-	TRBV15	once	TRBJ1-1	14	TGTGCCACCAGGTTCGGGCGGGCGAACACTGAAGCTTTCTTT	CATRFGRANTEAFF
TRBD2	TRBV11-3	-	TRBJ2-1	16	TGTGCCAGCAGCCCCCCAACTAGCGGAGCCTACAATGAGCAGTTCTTC	CASSPPTSGAYNEQFF
TRBD1	TRBV9	-	TRBJ2-5	15	TGTGCCAGCAGCCTCCAGGGGGACCGCCAGGAGACCCAGTACTTC	CASSLQGDRQETQYF
-	TRBV5-1	-	TRBJ1-3	14	TGCGCCAGCAGCTTGGAGGGGCGCGGAAACACCATATATTTT	CASSLEGRGNTIYF
-	TRBV10-3	few	TRBJ1-5	13	TGTGCCATCAGTGGGGACGGGGATCAGCCCCAGCATTTT	CAISGDGDQPQHF
-	TRBV5-5	-	TRBJ1-1	14	TGTGCCAGCAGCCCCGGACAGACGAACACTGAAGCTTTCTTT	CASSPGQTNTEAFF
-	TRBV6-5	few	TRBJ1-2	13	TGTGCCAGCAGTTACGGACGGGACTATGGCTACACCTTC	CASSYGRDYGYTF
TRBD2	TRBV2	-	TRBJ2-1	15	TGTGCCAGCAGTGAAGGCCTAGCGGCCTACAATGAGCAGTTCTTC	CASSEGLAAYNEQFF
TRBD2	TRBV4-1	-	TRBJ2-1	16	TGCGCCAGCAGCCAAGAAGGACTAGCCTTTTACAATGAGCAGTTCTTC	CASSQEGLAFYNEQFF